This TCR beta chain stems from a study of sequential checkpoint blockade in melanoma. Looking at the study overall: Both treatment sequences were followed by maintenance nivolumab. Approximately 20 patients had tumor biopsies before treatment and at week 13. About 89 pretreatment tumor DNA samples were TCRβ immunosequenced.

Overall study results and limits: Response in arm A was associated with pretreatment TIL clonality.

The germline V and J ends were trimmed by 0 bases and 5 bases, with 8 bases remaining between them. CDR3 length: 14 amino acids. The germline gives CDR1 GTSNPN, CDR2 SVGIG (reference sequence). Sequencing was performed with immunoSEQ multiplex PCR; in TCRdb, only in-frame clones are kept and a portion is missing. The table has 20,000 to 25,000 clones, approximately 30% seen once. Treatment described: randomized to nivolumab then ipilimumab (arm A) or the reverse (arm B). Note on this clone: Its antigen is unknown.

The V gene is TRBV30, the J gene TRBJ1-6, with unresolved D. This TCR derives from a human donor with melanoma. This specimen was tumor tissue (inferred from file names), taken from a patient given nivolumab and ipilimumab in sequence. In DNA, the CDR3 is TGTGCCTGGAGTGTACTAGTAAATAATTCACCCCTCCACTTT. Its protein is CAWSVLVNNSPLHF.